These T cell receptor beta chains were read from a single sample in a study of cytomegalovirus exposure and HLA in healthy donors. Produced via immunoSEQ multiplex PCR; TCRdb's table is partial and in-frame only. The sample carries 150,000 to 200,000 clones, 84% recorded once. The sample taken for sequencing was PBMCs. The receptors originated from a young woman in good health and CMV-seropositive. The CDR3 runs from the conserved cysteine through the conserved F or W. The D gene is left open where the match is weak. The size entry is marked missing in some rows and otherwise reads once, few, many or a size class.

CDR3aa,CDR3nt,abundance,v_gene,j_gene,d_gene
CASSSPEYSNQPQHF,TGTGCCAGCAGCTCGCCGGAGTATAGCAATCAGCCCCAGCATTTT,NA,TRBV7-9,TRBJ1-5,NA
CSVSDRKNIQYF,TGCAGCGTTTCCGACAGGAAAAACATTCAGTACTTC,NA,TRBV29-1,TRBJ2-4,NA
CASSQEGGRLGYGYTF,TGCGCCAGCAGCCAAGAGGGAGGGCGGTTGGGCTATGGCTACACCTTC,NA,TRBV4-3,TRBJ1-2,NA
CASSPSRGLAKNIQYF,TGCGCCAGCAGCCCTAGTAGGGGACTAGCCAAAAACATTCAGTACTTC,NA,TRBV4-3,TRBJ2-4,NA
CASSLDGGRNTEAFF,TGTGCCAGCAGCTTAGATGGAGGGCGGAACACTGAAGCTTTCTTT,NA,TRBV11-2,TRBJ1-1,NA
CASSGVGQGTYEQYF,TGTGCCAGCAGTGGGGTTGGACAGGGGACCTACGAGCAGTACTTC,NA,TRBV25-1,TRBJ2-7,TRBD1
CASSSGGLETQYF,TGTGCCAGCAGCTCGGGGGGCCTGGAGACCCAGTACTTC,NA,TRBV11-1,TRBJ2-5,NA
CASLQGWTGELFF,TGTGCCAGCCTGCAGGGGTGGACCGGGGAGCTGTTTTTT,NA,TRBV2,TRBJ2-2,NA
CATSVRDREGGYTF,TGTGCCACCAGCGTCCGGGACAGGGAAGGTGGCTACACCTTC,NA,TRBV15,TRBJ1-2,TRBD1
CASSLEGAGYGYTF,TGTGCCAGCAGCTTGGAGGGGGCCGGGTATGGCTACACCTTC,NA,TRBV5-6,TRBJ1-2,TRBD1
CASRLDADTIYF,TGTGCCAGCAGACTAGACGCGGACACCATATATTTT,NA,TRBV6-5,TRBJ1-3,NA
CASSPGQLSGNTIYF,TGTGCCAGCTCACCGGGACAGCTCTCTGGAAACACCATATATTTT,NA,TRBV18,TRBJ1-3,TRBD1
CASSFKNQPQHF,TGTGCCAGTAGTTTCAAAAATCAGCCCCAGCATTTT,NA,TRBV19,TRBJ1-5,NA
CASSLDSGPYEQYF,TGTGCCAGCAGTTTAGATTCGGGTCCCTACGAGCAGTACTTC,NA,TRBV28,TRBJ2-7,NA
CASGGAGYYGYTF,TGCGCCAGCGGAGGGGCCGGTTACTATGGCTACACCTTC,NA,TRBV10-2,TRBJ1-2,NA
CASSLGDRGPYEQYF,TGTGCCAGCAGCTTAGGTGACAGGGGACCCTACGAGCAGTACTTC,NA,TRBV11-2,TRBJ2-7,TRBD1
CASSTGQGYGYTF,TGTGCCAGTAGTACGGGACAGGGCTATGGCTACACCTTC,NA,TRBV19,TRBJ1-2,TRBD1
CASSLFETGTSYEQYF,TGTGCCAGCAGCTTATTCGAGACAGGGACTTCCTACGAGCAGTACTTC,NA,TRBV7-9,TRBJ2-7,NA
CASSQDRAYQPQHF,TGTGCCAGTTCCCAGGACAGGGCTTATCAGCCCCAGCATTTT,NA,TRBV19,TRBJ1-5,TRBD1
CASSSEEVSDEQFF,TGTGCCAGCAGTAGCGAGGAGGTTAGCGATGAGCAGTTCTTC,once,TRBV25-1,TRBJ2-1,NA
CASSQERQYEQYF,TGCGCCAGCAGCCAAGAAAGACAGTACGAGCAGTACTTC,few,TRBV4-1,TRBJ2-7,NA
CASSLRRGEKLFF,TGTGCCAGCAGCTTGAGGAGGGGTGAAAAACTGTTTTTT,few,TRBV5-5,TRBJ1-4,NA
CASRLIGPYGYTF,TGTGCCAGCAGGTTAATTGGGCCCTATGGCTACACCTTC,once,TRBV2,TRBJ1-2,NA
CASSRDFTGNTIYF,TGCGCCAGCAGCCGGGACTTTACTGGAAACACCATATATTTT,NA,TRBV4-1,TRBJ1-3,NA
CASSLGQIVRHEQYF,TGTGCCAGCAGCTTAGGTCAGATCGTTCGCCACGAGCAGTACTTC,NA,TRBV13,TRBJ2-7,NA
CASSQTGTGVYEQYF,TGTGCCAGCAGTCAGACCGGGACAGGGGTCTACGAGCAGTACTTC,NA,TRBV6-5,TRBJ2-7,TRBD1
CATPTGINYGYTF,TGTGCCACTCCGACAGGAATTAACTATGGCTACACCTTC,NA,TRBV7-9,TRBJ1-2,NA
CASSQGPGQRSYEQYF,TGCGCCAGCAGCCAGGGTCCGGGACAGAGAAGCTACGAGCAGTACTTC,NA,TRBV4-3,TRBJ2-7,TRBD1
CASSPTSGGYNEQFF,TGTGCCAGCAGCCCTACTAGCGGGGGCTACAATGAGCAGTTCTTC,NA,TRBV7-2,TRBJ2-1,TRBD2
CASSATGGYEQYF,TGTGCCAGTAGTGCCACAGGGGGCTACGAGCAGTACTTC,NA,TRBV19,TRBJ2-7,TRBD1
CASSPREGQAGELFF,TGCGCCAGCAGCCCCCGGGAGGGGCAGGCCGGGGAGCTGTTTTTT,NA,TRBV5-1,TRBJ2-2,TRBD2
CASGRGNVEKLFF,TGTGCCAGCGGCAGGGGCAATGTTGAAAAACTGTTTTTT,NA,TRBV27,TRBJ1-4,NA
CASSFSGYEQYF,TGTGCCAGCAGCTTTTCCGGCTACGAGCAGTACTTC,NA,TRBV7-9,TRBJ2-7,NA
CASSEYRGDQPQHF,TGTGCCAGCTCCGAATACAGGGGTGATCAGCCCCAGCATTTT,NA,TRBV18,TRBJ1-5,TRBD1
CASRTGGTEAFF,TGTGCCAGCAGGACGGGAGGCACTGAAGCTTTCTTT,NA,TRBV2,TRBJ1-1,NA
CASSLGLGGMADTQYF,TGTGCCAGCAGCCTAGGCTTGGGGGGGATGGCAGATACGCAGTATTTT,NA,TRBV13,TRBJ2-3,TRBD2
CASSIESSGYEQYF,TGTGCCAGTAGTATAGAATCGAGCGGCTACGAGCAGTACTTC,NA,TRBV19,TRBJ2-7,NA
CASSQEVRGQSPLHF,TGTGCCAGCAGCCAAGAAGTAAGGGGGCAATCACCCCTCCACTTT,few,TRBV4-2,TRBJ1-6,TRBD1
CASSEWGTAYNEQFF,TGTGCCAGCAGTGAATGGGGGACAGCTTACAATGAGCAGTTCTTC,NA,TRBV25-1,TRBJ2-1,TRBD1
CASSEAAGKSRGYTF,TGTGCCAGCAGTGAAGCGGCGGGGAAGTCTCGGGGCTACACCTTC,NA,TRBV6-1,TRBJ1-2,NA
CASSHNLAGVLEQFF,TGCGCCAGCAGCCACAACCTAGCGGGGGTTCTTGAGCAGTTCTTC,NA,TRBV4-1,TRBJ2-1,TRBD2
CAGRYGHLPNSPLHF,TGTGCCGGGAGATACGGGCATTTACCAAATTCACCCCTCCACTTT,NA,TRBV6-6,TRBJ1-6,NA
CASSEWVGEGGYTF,TGTGCCAGCAGTGAATGGGTAGGGGAGGGTGGCTACACCTTC,NA,TRBV2,TRBJ1-2,NA
CASSLARLNTGELFF,TGTGCCAGCAGCTTAGCGCGATTGAACACCGGGGAGCTGTTTTTT,once,TRBV7-2,TRBJ2-2,NA
CASSPQSPSGNTGELFF,TGTGCCAGCAGCCCGCAATCCCCTTCAGGTAACACCGGGGAGCTGTTTTTT,once,TRBV16,TRBJ2-2,NA
CASSDPDRTSNQPQHF,TGTGCCAGCAGTGACCCGGACAGGACTAGCAATCAGCCCCAGCATTTT,few,TRBV6-4,TRBJ1-5,TRBD1
CASSLNSGTSGAWYF,TGTGCCAGCAGCTTAAACTCGGGGACTAGCGGGGCCTGGTACTTC,NA,TRBV7-2,TRBJ2-7,TRBD2
CASSSLSGGTEAFF,TGTGCCAGCAGCTCCTTGTCCGGGGGCACTGAAGCTTTCTTT,NA,TRBV7-2,TRBJ1-1,NA
CASRLQAITEAFF,TGCGCCAGCAGACTTCAGGCTATAACTGAAGCTTTCTTT,NA,TRBV5-1,TRBJ1-1,NA
CASSLGPGNTEAFF,TGTGCCAGCAGCTTGGGTCCCGGGAACACTGAAGCTTTCTTT,NA,TRBV5-6,TRBJ1-1,NA
CASNQGVSYEQYF,TGTGCCAGCAATCAGGGCGTCTCCTACGAGCAGTACTTC,NA,TRBV6-1,TRBJ2-7,NA
CASSQRRSPEQFF,TGCGCCAGCAGTCAACGGCGGAGTCCTGAGCAGTTCTTC,NA,TRBV23-1,TRBJ2-1,NA
CASSLRASGGLSTDTQYF,TGTGCCAGCAGCTTAAGAGCTAGCGGGGGGCTCAGCACAGATACGCAGTATTTT,NA,TRBV7-2,TRBJ2-3,TRBD2
CASSGQNTEAFF,TGTGCCAGCAGCGGACAAAACACTGAAGCTTTCTTT,NA,TRBV7-9,TRBJ1-1,NA
CSVEDGTGQGF,TGCAGCGTTGAAGACGGAACCGGACAGGGGTTT,NA,TRBV29-1,TRBJ1-1,TRBD1
CASSLDRPKETQYF,TGCGCCAGCAGCTTAGACAGACCCAAAGAGACCCAGTACTTC,NA,TRBV5-1,TRBJ2-5,NA
CASSLAGTGNTIYF,TGCGCCAGCAGCTTGGCAGGGACTGGAAACACCATATATTTT,NA,TRBV5-1,TRBJ1-3,NA
CASSSGGGNQPQHF,TGTGCCAGCAGCTCGGGAGGGGGGAATCAGCCCCAGCATTTT,NA,TRBV6-6,TRBJ1-5,NA